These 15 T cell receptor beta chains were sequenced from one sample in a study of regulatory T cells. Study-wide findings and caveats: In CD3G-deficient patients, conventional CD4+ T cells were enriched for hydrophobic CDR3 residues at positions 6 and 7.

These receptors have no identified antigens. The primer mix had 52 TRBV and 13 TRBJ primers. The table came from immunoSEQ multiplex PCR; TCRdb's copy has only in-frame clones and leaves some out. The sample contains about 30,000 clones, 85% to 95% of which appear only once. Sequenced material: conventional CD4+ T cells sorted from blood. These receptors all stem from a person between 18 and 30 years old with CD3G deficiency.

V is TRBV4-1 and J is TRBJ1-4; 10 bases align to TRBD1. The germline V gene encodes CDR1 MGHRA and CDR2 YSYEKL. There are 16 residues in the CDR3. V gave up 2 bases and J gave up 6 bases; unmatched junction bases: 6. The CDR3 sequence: CASSQWSGTGDEKLFF. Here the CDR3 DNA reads TGCGCCAGCAGCCAATGGAGCGGGACAGGGGATGAAAAACTGTTTTTT.

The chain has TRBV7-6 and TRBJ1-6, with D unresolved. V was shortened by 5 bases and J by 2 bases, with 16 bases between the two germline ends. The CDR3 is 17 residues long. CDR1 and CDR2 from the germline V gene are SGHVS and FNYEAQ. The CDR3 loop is CASSGPLGVAYNSPLHF. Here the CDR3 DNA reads TGTGCCAGCAGCGGACCCTTGGGTGTCGCCTATAATTCACCCCTCCACTTT.

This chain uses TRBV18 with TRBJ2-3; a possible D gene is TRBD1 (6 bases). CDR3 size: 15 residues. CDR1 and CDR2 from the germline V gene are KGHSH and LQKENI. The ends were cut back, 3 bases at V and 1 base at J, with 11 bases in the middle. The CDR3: CASSPWTEGTDTQYF. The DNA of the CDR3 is TGTGCCAGCTCACCCTGGACAGAAGGCACAGATACGCAGTATTTT.

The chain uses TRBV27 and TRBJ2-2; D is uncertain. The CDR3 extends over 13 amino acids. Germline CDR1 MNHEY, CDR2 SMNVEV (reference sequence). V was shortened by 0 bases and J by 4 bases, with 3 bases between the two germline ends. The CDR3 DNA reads TGTGCCAGCAGTTTATCCTTCACCGGGGAGCTGTTTTTT. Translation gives CASSLSFTGELFF.

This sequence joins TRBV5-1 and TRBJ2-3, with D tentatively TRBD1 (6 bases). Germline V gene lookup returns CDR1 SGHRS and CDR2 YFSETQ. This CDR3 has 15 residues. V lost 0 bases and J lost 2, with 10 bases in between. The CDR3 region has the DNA TGCGCCAGCAGCTTGGCACAGGGCTACACAGATACGCAGTATTTT. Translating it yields CASSLAQGYTDTQYF.

The CDR3 coding sequence is TGTGCCAGCAGCTCGGGGAGCGGAGCGAACACCGGGGAGCTGTTTTTT. Protein: CASSSGSGANTGELFF. V usage is TRBV5-5 and J usage is TRBJ2-2; D might be TRBD2 (5 bases). The V end was cut by 3 bases, the J end by 0 bases, with 12 bases between. The CDR3 spans 16 residues. From germline, CDR1 is SGHKS and CDR2 YYEKEE (reference sequence).

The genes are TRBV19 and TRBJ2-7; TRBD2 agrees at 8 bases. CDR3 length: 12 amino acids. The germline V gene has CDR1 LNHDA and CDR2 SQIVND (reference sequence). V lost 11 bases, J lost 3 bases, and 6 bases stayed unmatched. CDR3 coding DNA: TGTGCCGCAGCGGGGGAAAGCTACGAGCAGTACTTC. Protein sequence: CAAAGESYEQYF.

The CDR3 is CASSYRGHSNQPQHF. In nucleotides, the CDR3 is TGTGCCAGCAGTTACAGGGGCCATAGCAATCAGCCCCAGCATTTT. This chain links TRBV28 with TRBJ1-5, with 7 bases that match TRBD1. The CDR3 spans 15 residues. From germline, CDR1 is MDHEN and CDR2 SYDVKM. V lost 4 bases to trimming and J lost 0 bases; unmatched junction nucleotides: 3.

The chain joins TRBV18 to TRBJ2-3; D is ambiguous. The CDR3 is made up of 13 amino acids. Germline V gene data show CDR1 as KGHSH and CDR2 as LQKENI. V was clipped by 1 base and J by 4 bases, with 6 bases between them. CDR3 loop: CASSPRAADTQYF. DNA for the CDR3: TGTGCCAGCTCACCACGGGCGGCAGATACGCAGTATTTT.

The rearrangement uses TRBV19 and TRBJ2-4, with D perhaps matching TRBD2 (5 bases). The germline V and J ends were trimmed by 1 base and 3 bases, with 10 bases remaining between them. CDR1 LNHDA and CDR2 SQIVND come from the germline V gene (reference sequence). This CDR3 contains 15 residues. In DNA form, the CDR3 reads TGTGCCAGTAGTATAGGAGGGCGAGGCAAAAACATTCAGTACTTC. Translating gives CASSIGGRGKNIQYF.

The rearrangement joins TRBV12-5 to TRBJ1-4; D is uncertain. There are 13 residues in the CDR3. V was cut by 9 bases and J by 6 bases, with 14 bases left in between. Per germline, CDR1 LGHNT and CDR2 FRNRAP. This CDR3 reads CARPPEGDEKLFF. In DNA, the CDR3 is TGTGCTAGGCCTCCGGAGGGCGATGAAAAACTGTTTTTT.

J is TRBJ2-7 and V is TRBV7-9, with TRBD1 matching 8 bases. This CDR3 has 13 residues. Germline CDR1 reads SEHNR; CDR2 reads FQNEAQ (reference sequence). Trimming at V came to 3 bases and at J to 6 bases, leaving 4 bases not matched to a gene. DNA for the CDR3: TGTGCCAGCAGCTTTCCAGACAGGGGCGAGCAGTACTTC. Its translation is CASSFPDRGEQYF.

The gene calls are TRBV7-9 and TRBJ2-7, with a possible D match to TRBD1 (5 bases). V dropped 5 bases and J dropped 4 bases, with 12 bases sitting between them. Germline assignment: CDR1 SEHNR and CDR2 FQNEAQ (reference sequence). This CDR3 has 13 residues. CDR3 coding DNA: TGTGCCAGCAGCCTTATCCAGGGTTACGAGCAGTACTTC. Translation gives CASSLIQGYEQYF.

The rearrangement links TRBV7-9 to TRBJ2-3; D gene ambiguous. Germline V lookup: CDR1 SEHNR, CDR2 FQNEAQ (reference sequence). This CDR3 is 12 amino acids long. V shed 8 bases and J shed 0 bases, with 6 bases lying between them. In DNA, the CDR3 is TGTGCCAGCGCCGGGAGCACAGATACGCAGTATTTT. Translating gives CASAGSTDTQYF. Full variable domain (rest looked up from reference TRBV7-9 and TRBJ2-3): DTGVSQNPRHKITKRGQNVTFRCDPISEHNRLYWYRQTLGQGPEFLTYFQNEAQLEKSRLLSDRFSAERPKGSFSTLEIQRTEQGDSAMYLCASAGSTDTQYFGPGTRLTVL.

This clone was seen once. The DNA of the CDR3 is TGTGCCAGCTCAAGCGGGAGCGCACGTAGTGAGACCCAGTACTTC. Translating it yields CASSSGSARSETQYF. This sequence joins TRBV18 and TRBJ2-5; 8 bases match TRBD2. The CDR3 consists of 15 residues. The ends lost 5 bases at V and 5 bases at J; junction bases unmatched: 10. Germline lookup yields CDR1 KGHSH and CDR2 LQKENI.